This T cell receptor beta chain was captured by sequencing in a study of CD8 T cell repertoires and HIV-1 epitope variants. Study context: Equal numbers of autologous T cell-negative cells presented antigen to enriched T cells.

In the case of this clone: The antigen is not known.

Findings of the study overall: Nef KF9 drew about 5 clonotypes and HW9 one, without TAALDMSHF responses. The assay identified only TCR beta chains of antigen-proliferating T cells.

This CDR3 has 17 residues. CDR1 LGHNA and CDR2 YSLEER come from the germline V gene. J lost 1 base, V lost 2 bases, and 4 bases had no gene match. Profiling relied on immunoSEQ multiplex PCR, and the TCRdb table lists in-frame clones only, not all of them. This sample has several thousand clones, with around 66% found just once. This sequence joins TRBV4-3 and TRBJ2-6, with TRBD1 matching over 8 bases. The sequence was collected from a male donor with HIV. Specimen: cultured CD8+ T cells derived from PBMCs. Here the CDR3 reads CASSQRQGRSGANVLTF. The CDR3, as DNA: TGCGCCAGCAGCCAAAGACAGGGGAGGTCTGGGGCCAACGTCCTGACTTTC.